This T cell receptor beta chain was sequenced in a study of cytomegalovirus exposure and HLA in healthy donors. Points from the study as a whole: More clonal expansion characterized HLA-associated TCR beta chains than equally common others in a later analysis. Most of the TCR beta V segments (in an earlier analysis) were productive either about 87% or about 30% of the time. The study listed some 160 cytomegalovirus-associated TCR beta chains.

Concerning this clone itself: Its specificity is unknown.

The PCR ran on 60 Vbeta and 13 Jbeta primers. As originally analysed: Tens of millions of unique TCR beta chains, roughly 11 million of them shared, were counted by a later analysis. Libraries were prepared by immunoSEQ multiplex PCR; TCRdb keeps only in-frame clonotypes and omits some of them. D and trimming were read from the DNA, whereas the V and J calls and clone size are those reported in that table. Among 55,000 to 80,000 clones listed, around 79% were seen once. The CDR3 has 14 amino acids. V gave up 3 bases and J gave up 7 bases; unmatched junction bases: 5. From germline, CDR1 is SGHRS and CDR2 YFSETQ.

This TCR came from a woman in her 30s in good health and CMV-seropositive. Input material: PBMCs. This chain uses TRBV5-1 with TRBJ2-1; 9 bases fit TRBD2. CDR3 sequence: CASSYSGSKNEQFF. CDR3 in DNA: TGCGCCAGCAGCTATAGCGGGAGCAAAAATGAGCAGTTCTTC.